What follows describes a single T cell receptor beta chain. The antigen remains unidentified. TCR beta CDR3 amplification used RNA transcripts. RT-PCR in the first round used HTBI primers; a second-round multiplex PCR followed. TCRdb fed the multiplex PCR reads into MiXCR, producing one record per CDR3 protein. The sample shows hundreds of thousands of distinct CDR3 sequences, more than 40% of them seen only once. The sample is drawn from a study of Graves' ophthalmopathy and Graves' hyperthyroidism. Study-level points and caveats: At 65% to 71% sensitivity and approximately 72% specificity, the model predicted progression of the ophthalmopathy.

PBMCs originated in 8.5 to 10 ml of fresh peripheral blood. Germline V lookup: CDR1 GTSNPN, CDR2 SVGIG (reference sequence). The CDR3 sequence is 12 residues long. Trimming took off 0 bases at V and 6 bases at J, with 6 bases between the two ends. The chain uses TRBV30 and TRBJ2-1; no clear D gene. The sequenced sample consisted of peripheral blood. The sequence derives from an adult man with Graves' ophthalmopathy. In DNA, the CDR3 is TGTGCCTGGAGTGTAAATCGCAATGAGCAGTTCTTC. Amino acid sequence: CAWSVNRNEQFF.